The sequence of this T cell receptor (beta chain) was determined in a study of siplizumab effects on memory and regulatory T cells. General study points: Mapping to unstimulated subsets was achieved for only a minor fraction of alloreactive clones. The study found naive T cells seemingly more diverse than memory cells and seemingly major alloresponse contributors.

About this clone itself: Its antigen is still unknown.

Repertoires were generated with immunoSEQ multiplex PCR, while TCRdb's copy carries only in-frame clones and drops some. The data show 100,000 to 110,000 clones, with about 94% seen just once and less than 1.5% held by the top ten. The CDR3 runs to 14 residues. The sample taken for sequencing was non-Treg CD4+ T cells sorted from blood. This sequence originates from a human donor in good health. The genes are TRBV21-1 and TRBJ1-6. TRBV21-1 is tagged as a pseudogene. The CDR3 loop is CVTRRVEWYSPLHF. The CDR3 region has the DNA TGTGTCACACGTCGGGTAGAATGGTATTCACCCCTCCACTTT.